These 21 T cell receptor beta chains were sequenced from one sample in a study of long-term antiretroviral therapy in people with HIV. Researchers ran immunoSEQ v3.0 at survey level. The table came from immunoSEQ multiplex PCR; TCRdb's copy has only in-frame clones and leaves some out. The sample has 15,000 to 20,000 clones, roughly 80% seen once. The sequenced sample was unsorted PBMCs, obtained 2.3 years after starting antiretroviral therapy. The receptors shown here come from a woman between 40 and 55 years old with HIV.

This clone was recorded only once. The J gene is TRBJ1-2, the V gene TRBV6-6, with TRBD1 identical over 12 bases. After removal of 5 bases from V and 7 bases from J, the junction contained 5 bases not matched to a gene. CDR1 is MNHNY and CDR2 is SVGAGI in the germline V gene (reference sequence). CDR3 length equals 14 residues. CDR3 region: CASSEGQGATGYTF. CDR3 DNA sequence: TGTGCCAGCAGTGAGGGACAGGGGGCAACTGGCTACACCTTC.

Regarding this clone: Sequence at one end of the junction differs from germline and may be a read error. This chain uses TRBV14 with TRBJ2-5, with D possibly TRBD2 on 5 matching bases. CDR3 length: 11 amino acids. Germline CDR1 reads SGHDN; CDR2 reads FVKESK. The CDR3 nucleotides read TGTGCCAGCAGCCAGGGAGAGATCCAGTACTTC. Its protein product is CASSQGEIQYF. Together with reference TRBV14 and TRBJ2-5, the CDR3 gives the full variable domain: EAGVTQFPSHSVIEKGQTVTLRCDPISGHDNLYWYRRVMGKEIKFLLHFVKESKQDESGMPNNRFLAERTGGTYSTLKVQPAELEDSGVYFCASSQGEIQYFGPGTRLLVL.

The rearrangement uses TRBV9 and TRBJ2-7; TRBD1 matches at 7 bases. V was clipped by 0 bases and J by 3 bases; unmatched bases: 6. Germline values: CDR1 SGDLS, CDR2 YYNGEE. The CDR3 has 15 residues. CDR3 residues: CASSVGGTAYYEQYF. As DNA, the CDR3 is TGTGCCAGCAGCGTAGGAGGGACAGCATACTACGAGCAGTACTTC.

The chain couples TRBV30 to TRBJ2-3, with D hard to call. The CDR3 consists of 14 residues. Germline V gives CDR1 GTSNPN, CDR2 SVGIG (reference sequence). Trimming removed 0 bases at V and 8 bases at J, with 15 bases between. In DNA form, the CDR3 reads TGTGCCTGGAGTGTACGACGGGTACCCAGTACGCAGTATTTT. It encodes CAWSVRRVPSTQYF.

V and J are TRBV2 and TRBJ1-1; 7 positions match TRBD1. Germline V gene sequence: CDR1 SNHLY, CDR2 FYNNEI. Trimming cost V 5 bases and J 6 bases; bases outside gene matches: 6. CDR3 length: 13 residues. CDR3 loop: CASSSDREAEAFF. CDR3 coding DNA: TGTGCCAGCAGTTCCGACAGGGAGGCTGAAGCTTTCTTT.

CDR3 region: CASSGTNEQFF. The CDR3 coding sequence is TGTGCCAGCAGCGGGACGAATGAGCAGTTCTTC. The V gene is TRBV6-5, the J gene TRBJ2-1; D tentatively reads TRBD1 or TRBD2 (5 bases each). The V gene's germline CDR1 is MNHEY and CDR2 SVGAGI. The CDR3 is 11 residues long. Between the trimmed V and J ends, which lost 6 bases and 7 bases, there was a span of 7 bases.

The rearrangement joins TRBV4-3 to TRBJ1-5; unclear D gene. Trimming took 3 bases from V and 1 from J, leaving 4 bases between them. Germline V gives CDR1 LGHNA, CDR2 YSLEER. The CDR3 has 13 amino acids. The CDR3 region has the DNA TGCGCCAGCAGCCAGGACAGCAATCAGCCCCAGCATTTT. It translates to CASSQDSNQPQHF.

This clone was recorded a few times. CDR3 residues: CASSEATGGGYGYTF. CDR3 DNA: TGTGCCAGCAGTGAGGCAACAGGGGGGGGGTATGGCTACACCTTC. The chain joins TRBV25-1 to TRBJ1-2, with TRBD1 identical over 8 bases. The J segment lost 5 bases and the V segment lost 3 bases, leaving 8 bases of the junction unmatched. The CDR3 loop spans 15 amino acids. Germline V gene lookup returns CDR1 MGHDK and CDR2 SYGVNS.

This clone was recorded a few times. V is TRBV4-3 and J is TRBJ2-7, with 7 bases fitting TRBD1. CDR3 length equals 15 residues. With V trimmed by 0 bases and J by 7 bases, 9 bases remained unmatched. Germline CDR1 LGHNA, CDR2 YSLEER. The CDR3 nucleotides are TGCGCCAGCAGCCAAGACCACCTAGGGGGCAGAGAGCAGTACTTC. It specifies CASSQDHLGGREQYF.

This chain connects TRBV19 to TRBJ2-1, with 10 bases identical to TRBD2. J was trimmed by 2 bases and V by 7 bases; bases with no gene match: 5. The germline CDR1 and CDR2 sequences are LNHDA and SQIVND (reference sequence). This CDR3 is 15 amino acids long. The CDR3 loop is CASTSGSIPYNEQFF. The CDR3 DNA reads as TGTGCCAGTACTAGCGGGAGTATTCCCTACAATGAGCAGTTCTTC. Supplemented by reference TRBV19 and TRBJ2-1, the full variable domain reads DGGITQSPKYLFRKEGQNVTLSCEQNLNHDAMYWYRQDPGQGLRLIYYSQIVNDFQKGDIAEGYSVSREKKESFPLTVTSAQKNPTAFYLCASTSGSIPYNEQFFGPGTRLTVL.

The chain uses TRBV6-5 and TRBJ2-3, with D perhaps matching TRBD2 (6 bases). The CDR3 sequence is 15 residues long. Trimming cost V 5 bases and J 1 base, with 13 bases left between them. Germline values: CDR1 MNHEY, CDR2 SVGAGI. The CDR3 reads CASSPKGLGTDTQYF. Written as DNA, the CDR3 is TGTGCCAGCAGTCCAAAGGGACTTGGCACAGATACGCAGTATTTT.

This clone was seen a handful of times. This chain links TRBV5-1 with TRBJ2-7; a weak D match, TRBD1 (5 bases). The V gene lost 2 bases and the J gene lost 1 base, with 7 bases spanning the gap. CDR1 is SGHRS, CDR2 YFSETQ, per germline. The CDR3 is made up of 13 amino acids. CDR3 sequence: CASSLTGSYEQYF. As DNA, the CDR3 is TGCGCCAGCAGCTTAACAGGTTCCTACGAGCAGTACTTC.

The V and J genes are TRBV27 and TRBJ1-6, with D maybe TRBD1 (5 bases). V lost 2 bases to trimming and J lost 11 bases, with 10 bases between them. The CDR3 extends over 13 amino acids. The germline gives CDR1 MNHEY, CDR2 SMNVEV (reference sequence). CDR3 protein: CASSLQGGAPLHF. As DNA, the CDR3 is TGTGCCAGCAGTTTACAGGGTGGGGCACCCCTCCACTTT.

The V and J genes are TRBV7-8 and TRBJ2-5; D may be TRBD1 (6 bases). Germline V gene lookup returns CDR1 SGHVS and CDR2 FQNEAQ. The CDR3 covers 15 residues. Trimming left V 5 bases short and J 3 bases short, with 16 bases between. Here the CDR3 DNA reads TGTGCCAGCAGCCTACAGGGAGCGGTAAAAGAGACCCAGTACTTC. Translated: CASSLQGAVKETQYF. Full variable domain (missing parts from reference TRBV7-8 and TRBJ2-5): GAGVSQSPRYKVAKRGQDVALRCDPISGHVSLFWYQQALGQGPEFLTYFQNEAQLDKSGLPSDRFFAERPEGSVSTLKIQRTQQEDSAVYLCASSLQGAVKETQYFGPGTRLLVL.

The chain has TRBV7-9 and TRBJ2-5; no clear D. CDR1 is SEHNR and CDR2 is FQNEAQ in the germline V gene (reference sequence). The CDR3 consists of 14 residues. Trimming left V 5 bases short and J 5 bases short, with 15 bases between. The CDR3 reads CASSPDASGETQYF. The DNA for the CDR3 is TGTGCCAGCAGCCCGGACGCCTCCGGGGAGACCCAGTACTTC.

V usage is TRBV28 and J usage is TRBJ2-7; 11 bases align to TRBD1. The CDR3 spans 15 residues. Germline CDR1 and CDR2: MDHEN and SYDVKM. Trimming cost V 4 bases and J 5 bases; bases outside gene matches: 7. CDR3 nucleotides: TGTGCCAGCAGTTCACCGGGACAGGGGGGTAACGAGCAGTACTTC. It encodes CASSSPGQGGNEQYF.

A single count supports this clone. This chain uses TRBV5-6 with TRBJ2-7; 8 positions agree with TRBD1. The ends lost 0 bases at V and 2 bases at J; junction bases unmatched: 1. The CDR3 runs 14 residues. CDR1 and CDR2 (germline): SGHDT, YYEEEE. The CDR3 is CASSLGTGTYEQYF. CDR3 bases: TGTGCCAGCAGCTTGGGGACAGGGACCTACGAGCAGTACTTC.

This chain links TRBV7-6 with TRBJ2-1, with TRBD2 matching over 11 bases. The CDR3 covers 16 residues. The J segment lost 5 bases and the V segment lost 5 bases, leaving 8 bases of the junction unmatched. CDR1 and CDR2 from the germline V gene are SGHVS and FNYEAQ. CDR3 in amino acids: CASSPLAGVRHNEQFF. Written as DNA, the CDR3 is TGTGCCAGCAGCCCACTAGCGGGAGTTCGGCACAATGAGCAGTTCTTC.

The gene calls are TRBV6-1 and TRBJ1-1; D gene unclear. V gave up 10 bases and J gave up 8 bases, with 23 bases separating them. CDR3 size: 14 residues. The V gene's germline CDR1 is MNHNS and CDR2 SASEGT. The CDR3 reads CAIARYTELPEAFF. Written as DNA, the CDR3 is TGTGCCATCGCCCGATATACAGAGCTGCCCGAAGCTTTCTTT.

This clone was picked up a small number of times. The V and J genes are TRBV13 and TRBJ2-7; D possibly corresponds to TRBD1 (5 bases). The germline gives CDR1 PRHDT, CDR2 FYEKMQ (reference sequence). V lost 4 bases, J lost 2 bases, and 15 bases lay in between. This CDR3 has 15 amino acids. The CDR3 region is CASSSTSTGPYEQYF. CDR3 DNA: TGTGCCAGCAGCTCCACATCTACAGGACCCTACGAGCAGTACTTC. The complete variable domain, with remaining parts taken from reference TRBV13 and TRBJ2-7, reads AAGVIQSPRHLIKEKRETATLKCYPIPRHDTVYWYQQGPGQDPQFLISFYEKMQSDKGSIPDRFSAQQFSDYHSELNMSSLELGDSALYFCASSSTSTGPYEQYFGPGTRLTVT.

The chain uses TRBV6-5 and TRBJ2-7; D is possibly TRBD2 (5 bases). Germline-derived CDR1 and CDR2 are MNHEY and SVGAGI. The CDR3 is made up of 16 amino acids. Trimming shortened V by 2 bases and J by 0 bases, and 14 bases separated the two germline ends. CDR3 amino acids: CASSYAAGELSYEQYF. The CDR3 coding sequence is TGTGCCAGCAGTTACGCAGCCGGGGAACTCTCCTACGAGCAGTACTTC.